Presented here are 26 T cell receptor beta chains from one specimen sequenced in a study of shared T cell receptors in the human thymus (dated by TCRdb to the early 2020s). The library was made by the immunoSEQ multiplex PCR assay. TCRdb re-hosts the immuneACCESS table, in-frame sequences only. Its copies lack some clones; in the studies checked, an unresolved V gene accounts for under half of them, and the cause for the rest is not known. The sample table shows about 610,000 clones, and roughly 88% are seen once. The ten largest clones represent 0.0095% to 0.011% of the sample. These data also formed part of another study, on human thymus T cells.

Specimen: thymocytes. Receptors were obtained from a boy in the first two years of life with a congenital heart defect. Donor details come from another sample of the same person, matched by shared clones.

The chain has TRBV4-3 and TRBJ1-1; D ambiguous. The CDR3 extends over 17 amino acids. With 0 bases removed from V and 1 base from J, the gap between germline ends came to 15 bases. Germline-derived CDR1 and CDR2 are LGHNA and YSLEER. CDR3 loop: CASSQDWVPQSNTEAFF. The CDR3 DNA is TGCGCCAGCAGCCAAGATTGGGTGCCACAGTCGAACACTGAAGCTTTCTTT.

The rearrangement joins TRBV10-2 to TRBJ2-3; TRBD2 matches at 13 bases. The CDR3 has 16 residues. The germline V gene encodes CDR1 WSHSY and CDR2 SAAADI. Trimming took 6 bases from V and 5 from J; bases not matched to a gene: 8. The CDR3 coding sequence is TGCGCCAGCAGCTATGGGACTAGCGGGACGAAAGATACGCAGTATTTT. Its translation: CASSYGTSGTKDTQYF.

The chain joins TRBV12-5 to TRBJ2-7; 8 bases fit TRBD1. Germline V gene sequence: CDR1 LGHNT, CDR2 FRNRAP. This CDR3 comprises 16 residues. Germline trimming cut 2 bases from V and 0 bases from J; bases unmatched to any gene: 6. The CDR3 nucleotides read TGTGCTAGTGGTTTGCCACGGACAGGGCACTCCTACGAGCAGTACTTC. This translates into CASGLPRTGHSYEQYF.

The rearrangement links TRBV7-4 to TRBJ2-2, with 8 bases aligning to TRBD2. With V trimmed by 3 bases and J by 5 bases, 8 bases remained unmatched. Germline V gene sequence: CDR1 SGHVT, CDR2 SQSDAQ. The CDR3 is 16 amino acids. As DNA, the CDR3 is TGTGCCAGCAGCTTCGGGGCGGCTAGCGGGACCGGGGAGCTGTTTTTT. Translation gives CASSFGAASGTGELFF.

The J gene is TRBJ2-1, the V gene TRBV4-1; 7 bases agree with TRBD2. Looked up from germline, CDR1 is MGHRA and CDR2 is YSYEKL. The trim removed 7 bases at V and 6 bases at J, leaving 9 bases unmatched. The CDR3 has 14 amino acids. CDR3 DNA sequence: TGCGCCAGCATGGGCGGGAGATCAGTCAATGAGCAGTTCTTC. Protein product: CASMGGRSVNEQFF.

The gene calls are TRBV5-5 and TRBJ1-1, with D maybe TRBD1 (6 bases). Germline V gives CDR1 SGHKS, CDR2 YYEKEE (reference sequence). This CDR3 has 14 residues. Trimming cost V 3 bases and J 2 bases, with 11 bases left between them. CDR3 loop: CASSSDSLNTEAFF. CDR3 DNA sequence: TGTGCCAGCAGCTCGGACAGCCTCAACACTGAAGCTTTCTTT. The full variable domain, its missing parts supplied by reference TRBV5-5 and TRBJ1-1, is DAGVTQSPTHLIKTRGQQVTLRCSPISGHKSVSWYQQVLGQGPQFIFQYYEKEERGRGNFPDRFSARQFPNYSSELNVNALLLGDSALYLCASSSDSLNTEAFFGQGTRLTVV.

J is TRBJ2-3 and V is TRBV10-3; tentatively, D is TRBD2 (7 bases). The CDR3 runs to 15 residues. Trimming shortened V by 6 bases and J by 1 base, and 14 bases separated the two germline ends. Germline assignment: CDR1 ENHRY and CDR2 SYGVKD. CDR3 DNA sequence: TGTGCCATCAGGATGGGGGGGGCAGGCACAGATACGCAGTATTTT. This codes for CAIRMGGAGTDTQYF.

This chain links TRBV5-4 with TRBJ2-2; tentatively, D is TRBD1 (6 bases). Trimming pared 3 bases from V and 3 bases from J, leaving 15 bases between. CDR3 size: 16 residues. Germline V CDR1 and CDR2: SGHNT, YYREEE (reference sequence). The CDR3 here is CASSSNPGQHTGELFF. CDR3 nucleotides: TGTGCCAGCAGCTCGAACCCGGGACAACACACCGGGGAGCTGTTTTTT.

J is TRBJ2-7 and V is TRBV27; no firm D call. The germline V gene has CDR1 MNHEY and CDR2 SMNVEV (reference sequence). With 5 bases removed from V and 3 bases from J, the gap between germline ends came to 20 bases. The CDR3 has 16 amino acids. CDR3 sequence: CASSNGVTLPNYEQYF. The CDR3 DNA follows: TGTGCCAGCAGTAACGGCGTGACTCTCCCCAACTACGAGCAGTACTTC.

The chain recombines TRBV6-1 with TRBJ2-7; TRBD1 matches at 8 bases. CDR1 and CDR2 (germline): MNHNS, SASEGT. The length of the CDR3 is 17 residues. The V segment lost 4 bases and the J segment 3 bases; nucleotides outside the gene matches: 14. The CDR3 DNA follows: TGTGCCAGCAGTGTGGACAGGGCGCCTACGAAAGTCTACGAGCAGTACTTC. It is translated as CASSVDRAPTKVYEQYF.

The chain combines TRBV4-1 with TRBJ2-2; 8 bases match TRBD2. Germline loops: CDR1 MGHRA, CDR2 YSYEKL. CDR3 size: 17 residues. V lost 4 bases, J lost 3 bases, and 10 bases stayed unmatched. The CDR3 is CASSPPWAGGDTGELFF. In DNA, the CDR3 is TGCGCCAGCAGCCCCCCCTGGGCGGGAGGCGACACCGGGGAGCTGTTTTTT.

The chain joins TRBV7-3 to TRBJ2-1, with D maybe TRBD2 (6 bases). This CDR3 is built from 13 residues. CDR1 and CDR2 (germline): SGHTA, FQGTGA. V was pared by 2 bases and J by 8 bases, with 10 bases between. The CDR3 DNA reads TGTGCCAGCAGCTTATGTAGCGGCCATGAGCAGTTCTTC. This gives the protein CASSLCSGHEQFF.

CDR3 amino acids: CASSQERTSGTYEQYF. The CDR3 bases are TGTGCCAGCAGCCAAGAACGGACTAGCGGAACCTACGAGCAGTACTTC. The V gene is TRBV4-2, the J gene TRBJ2-7, with 10 positions matching TRBD2. CDR1 is LGHNA and CDR2 is YNFKEQ in the germline V gene. The CDR3 contains 16 residues. V lost 0 bases to trimming and J lost 2 bases; unmatched junction nucleotides: 4.

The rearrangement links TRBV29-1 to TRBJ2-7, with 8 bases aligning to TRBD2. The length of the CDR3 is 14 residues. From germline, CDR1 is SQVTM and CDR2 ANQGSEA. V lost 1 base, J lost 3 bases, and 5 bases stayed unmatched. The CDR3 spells CSVEVGLAGYEQYF. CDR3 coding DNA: TGCAGCGTTGAAGTAGGGCTAGCGGGCTACGAGCAGTACTTC.

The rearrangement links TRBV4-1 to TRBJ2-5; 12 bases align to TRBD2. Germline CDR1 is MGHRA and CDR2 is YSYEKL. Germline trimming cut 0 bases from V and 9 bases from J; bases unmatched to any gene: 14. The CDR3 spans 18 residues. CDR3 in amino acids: CASSQESWTSGAPGAQYF. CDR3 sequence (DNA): TGCGCCAGCAGCCAAGAGTCTTGGACTAGCGGGGCCCCCGGGGCCCAGTACTTC.

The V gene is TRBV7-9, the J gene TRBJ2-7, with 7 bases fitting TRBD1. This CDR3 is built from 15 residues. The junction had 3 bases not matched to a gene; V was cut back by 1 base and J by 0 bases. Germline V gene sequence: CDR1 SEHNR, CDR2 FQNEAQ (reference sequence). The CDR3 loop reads CASSLEGANSYEQYF. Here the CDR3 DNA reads TGTGCCAGCAGCTTAGAGGGGGCGAACTCCTACGAGCAGTACTTC.

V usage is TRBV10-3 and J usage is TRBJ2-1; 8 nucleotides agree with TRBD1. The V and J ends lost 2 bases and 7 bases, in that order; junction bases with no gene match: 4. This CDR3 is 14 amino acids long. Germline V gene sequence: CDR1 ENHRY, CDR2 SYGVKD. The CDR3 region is CAISEGTGLNEQFF. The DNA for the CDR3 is TGTGCCATCAGTGAGGGGACAGGTCTGAATGAGCAGTTCTTC.

CDR3 sequence: CASSLKWGTATSTDTQYF. Here the CDR3 DNA reads TGTGCCAGCAGCTTAAAGTGGGGGACAGCGACTAGCACAGATACGCAGTATTTT. The V and J genes are TRBV7-8 and TRBJ2-3; TRBD1 matches 7 bases. V shed 2 bases, J shed 0 bases, and the junction held 11 bases outside the gene matches. Per the germline V gene, CDR1 is SGHVS and CDR2 is FQNEAQ. The CDR3 sequence is 18 residues long.

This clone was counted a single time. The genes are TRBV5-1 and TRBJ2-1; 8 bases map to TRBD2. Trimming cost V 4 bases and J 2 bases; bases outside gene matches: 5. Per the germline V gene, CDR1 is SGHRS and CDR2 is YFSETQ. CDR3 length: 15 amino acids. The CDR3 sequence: CASSVLAEAYNEQFF. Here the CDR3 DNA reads TGCGCCAGCAGCGTACTAGCGGAGGCCTACAATGAGCAGTTCTTC.

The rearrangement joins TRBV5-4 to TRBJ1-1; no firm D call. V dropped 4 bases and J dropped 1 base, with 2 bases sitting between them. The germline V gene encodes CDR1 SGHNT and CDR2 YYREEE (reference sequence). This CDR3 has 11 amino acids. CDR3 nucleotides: TGTGCCAGCAGCCGGAACACTGAAGCTTTCTTT. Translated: CASSRNTEAFF.

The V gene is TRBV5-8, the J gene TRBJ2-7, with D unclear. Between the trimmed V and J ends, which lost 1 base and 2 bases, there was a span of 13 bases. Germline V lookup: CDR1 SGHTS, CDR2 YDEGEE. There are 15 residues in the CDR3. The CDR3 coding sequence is TGTGCCAGCAGCTTGCCAGCGAGAGAAACCTACGAGCAGTACTTC. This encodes CASSLPARETYEQYF.

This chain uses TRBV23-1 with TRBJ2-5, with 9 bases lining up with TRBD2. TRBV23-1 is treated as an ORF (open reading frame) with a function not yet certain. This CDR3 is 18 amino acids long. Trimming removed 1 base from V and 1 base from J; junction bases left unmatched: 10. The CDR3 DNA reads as TGCGCCAGCAGTCAATTAAGGGCGCCTAGCGGGATCCAAGAGACCCAGTACTTC. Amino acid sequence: CASSQLRAPSGIQETQYF.

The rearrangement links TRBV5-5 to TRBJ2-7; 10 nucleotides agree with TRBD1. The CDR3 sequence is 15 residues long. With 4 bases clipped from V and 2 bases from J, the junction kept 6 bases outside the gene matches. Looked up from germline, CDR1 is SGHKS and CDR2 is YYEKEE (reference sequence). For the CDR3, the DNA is TGTGCCAGCAGCATCCGGGACAGGGGTGCCTACGAGCAGTACTTC. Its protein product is CASSIRDRGAYEQYF.

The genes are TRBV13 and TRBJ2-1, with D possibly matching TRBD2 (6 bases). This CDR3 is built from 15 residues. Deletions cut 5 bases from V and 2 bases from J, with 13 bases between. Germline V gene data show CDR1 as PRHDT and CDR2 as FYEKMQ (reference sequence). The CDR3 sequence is CASSGTWRAYNEQFF. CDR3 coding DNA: TGTGCCAGCAGCGGGACTTGGCGGGCCTACAATGAGCAGTTCTTC.

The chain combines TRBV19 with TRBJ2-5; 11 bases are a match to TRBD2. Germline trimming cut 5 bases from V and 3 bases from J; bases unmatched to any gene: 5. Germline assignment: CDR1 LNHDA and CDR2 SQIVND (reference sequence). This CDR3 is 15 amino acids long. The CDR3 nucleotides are TGTGCCAGTAGTGGGATACTAGCGGGAGAAGAGACCCAGTACTTC. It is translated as CASSGILAGEETQYF.

The CDR3 nucleotides are TGTGCCAGCAGCCCCACCAGACTAGCGGGAATCACAGATACGCAGTATTTT. Protein sequence: CASSPTRLAGITDTQYF. The V call is TRBV7-3, the J call TRBJ2-3; 11 bases line up with TRBD2. The CDR3 is 17 amino acids. J gave up 2 bases and V 5 bases, and 9 bases lay outside the gene matches. The germline V gene has CDR1 SGHTA and CDR2 FQGTGA.